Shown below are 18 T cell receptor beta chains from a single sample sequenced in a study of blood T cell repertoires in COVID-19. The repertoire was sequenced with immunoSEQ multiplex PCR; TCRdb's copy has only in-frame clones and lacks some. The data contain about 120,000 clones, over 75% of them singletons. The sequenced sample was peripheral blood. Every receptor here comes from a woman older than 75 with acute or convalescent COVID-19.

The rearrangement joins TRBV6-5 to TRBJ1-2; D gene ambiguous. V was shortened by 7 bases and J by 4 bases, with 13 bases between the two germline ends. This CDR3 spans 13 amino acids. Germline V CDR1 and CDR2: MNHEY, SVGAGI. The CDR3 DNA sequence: TGTGCCAGCACCTCCTCGTCCCCCTATGGCTACACCTTC. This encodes CASTSSSPYGYTF.

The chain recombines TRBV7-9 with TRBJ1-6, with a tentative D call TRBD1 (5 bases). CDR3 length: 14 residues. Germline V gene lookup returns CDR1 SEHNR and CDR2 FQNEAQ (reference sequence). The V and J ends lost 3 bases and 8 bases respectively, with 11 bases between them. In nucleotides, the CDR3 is TGTGCCAGCAGCTTCGGGGGGGGATATTCACCCCTCCACTTT. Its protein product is CASSFGGGYSPLHF.

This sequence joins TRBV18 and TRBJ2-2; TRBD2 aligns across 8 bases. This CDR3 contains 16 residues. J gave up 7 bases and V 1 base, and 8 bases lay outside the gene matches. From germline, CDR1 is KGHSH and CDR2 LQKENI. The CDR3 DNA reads TGTGCCAGCTCACCACAATCCGCTAGCGGGTACGGGGAGCTGTTTTTT. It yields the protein CASSPQSASGYGELFF.

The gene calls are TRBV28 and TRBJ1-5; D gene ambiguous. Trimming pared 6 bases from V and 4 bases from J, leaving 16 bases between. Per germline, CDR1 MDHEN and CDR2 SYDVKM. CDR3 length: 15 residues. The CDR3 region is CASSSGLRGNQPQHF. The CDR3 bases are TGTGCCAGCAGCTCCGGGCTACGGGGTAATCAGCCCCAGCATTTT. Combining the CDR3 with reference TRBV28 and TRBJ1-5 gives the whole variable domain DVKVTQSSRYLVKRTGEKVFLECVQDMDHENMFWYRQDPGLGLRLIYFSYDVKMKEKGDIPEGYSVSREKKERFSLILESASTNQTSMYLCASSSGLRGNQPQHFGDGTRLSIL.

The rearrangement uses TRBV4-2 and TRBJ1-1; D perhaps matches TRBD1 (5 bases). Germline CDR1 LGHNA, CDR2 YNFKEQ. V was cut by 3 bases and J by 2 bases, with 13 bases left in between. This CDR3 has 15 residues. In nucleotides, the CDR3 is TGTGCCAGCAGCCAGAGGTTGACAGAAAACACTGAAGCTTTCTTT. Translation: CASSQRLTENTEAFF.

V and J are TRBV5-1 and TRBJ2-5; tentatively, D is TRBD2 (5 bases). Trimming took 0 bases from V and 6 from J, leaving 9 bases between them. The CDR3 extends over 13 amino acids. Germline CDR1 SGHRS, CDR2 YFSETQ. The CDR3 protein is CASSLGEGQTQYF. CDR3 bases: TGCGCCAGCAGCTTGGGAGAGGGTCAGACCCAGTACTTC.

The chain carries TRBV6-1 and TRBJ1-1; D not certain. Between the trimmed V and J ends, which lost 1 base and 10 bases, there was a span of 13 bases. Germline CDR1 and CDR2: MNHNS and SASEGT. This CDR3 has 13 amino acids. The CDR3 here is CASSEVVQSVAFF. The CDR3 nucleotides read TGTGCCAGCAGTGAAGTCGTGCAATCGGTAGCTTTCTTT.

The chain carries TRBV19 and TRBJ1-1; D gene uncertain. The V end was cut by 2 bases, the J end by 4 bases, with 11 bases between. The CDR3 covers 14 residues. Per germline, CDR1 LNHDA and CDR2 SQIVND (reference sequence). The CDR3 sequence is CASSIQRLGTEAFF. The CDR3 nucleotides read TGTGCCAGTAGTATACAACGCCTAGGCACTGAAGCTTTCTTT.

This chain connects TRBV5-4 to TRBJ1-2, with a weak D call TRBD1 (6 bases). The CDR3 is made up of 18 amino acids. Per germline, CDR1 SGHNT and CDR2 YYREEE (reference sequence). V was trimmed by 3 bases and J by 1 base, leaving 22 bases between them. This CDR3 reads CASSSASKTGMGNYGYTF. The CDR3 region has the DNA TGTGCCAGCAGCTCGGCTTCGAAAACAGGGATGGGTAACTATGGCTACACCTTC.

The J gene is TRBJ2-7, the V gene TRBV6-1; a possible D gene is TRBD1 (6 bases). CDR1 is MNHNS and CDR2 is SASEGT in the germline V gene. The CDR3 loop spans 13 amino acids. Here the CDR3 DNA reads TGTGCCAGCAGCGAAGGGGGAGCCTACGAGCAGTACGTC. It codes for CASSEGGAYEQYV.

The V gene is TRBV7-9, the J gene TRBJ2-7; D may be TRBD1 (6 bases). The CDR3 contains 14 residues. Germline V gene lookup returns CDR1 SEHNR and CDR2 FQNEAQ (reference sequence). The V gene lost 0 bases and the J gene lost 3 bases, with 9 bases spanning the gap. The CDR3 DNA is TGTGCCAGCAGCTTAGCACAGGGAAACTACGAGCAGTACGTC. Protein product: CASSLAQGNYEQYV.

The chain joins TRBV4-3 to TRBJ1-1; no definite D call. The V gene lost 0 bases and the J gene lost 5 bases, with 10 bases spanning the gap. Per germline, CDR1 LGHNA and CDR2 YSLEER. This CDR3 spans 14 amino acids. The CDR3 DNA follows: TGCGCCAGCAGCCAAGATCACGCGGGGACTGAAGCTTTCTTT. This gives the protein CASSQDHAGTEAFF.

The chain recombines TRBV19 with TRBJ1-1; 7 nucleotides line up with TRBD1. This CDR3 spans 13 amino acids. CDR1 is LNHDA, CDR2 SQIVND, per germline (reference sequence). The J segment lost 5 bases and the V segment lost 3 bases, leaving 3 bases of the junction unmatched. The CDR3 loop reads CASSMGRGTEAFF. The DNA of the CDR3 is TGTGCCAGTAGTATGGGCAGGGGGACTGAAGCTTTCTTT. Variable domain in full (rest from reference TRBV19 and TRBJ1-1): DGGITQSPKYLFRKEGQNVTLSCEQNLNHDAMYWYRQDPGQGLRLIYYSQIVNDFQKGDIAEGYSVSREKKESFPLTVTSAQKNPTAFYLCASSMGRGTEAFFGQGTRLTVV.

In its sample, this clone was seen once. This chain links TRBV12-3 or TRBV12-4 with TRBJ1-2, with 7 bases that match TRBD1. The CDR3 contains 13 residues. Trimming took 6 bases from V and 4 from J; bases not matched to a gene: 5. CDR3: CASSSDRSYGYTF. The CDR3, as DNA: TGTGCCAGCAGCTCGGACAGGTCCTATGGCTACACCTTC.

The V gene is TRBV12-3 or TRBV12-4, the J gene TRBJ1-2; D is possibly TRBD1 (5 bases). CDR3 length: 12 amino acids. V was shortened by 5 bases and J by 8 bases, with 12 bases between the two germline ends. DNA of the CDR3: TGTGCCAGCAGTCCCGGGGGTTGGGGCTACACCTTC. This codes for CASSPGGWGYTF.

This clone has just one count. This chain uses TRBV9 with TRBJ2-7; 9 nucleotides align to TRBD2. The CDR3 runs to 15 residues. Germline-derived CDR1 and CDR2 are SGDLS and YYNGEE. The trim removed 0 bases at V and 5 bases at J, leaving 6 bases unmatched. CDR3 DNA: TGTGCCAGCAGCGTAGCCCCTAGCGGGGTCCACGAGCAGTACTTC. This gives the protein CASSVAPSGVHEQYF. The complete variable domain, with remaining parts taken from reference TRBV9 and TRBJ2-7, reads DSGVTQTPKHLITATGQRVTLRCSPRSGDLSVYWYQQSLDQGLQFLIQYYNGEERAKGNILERFSAQQFPDLHSELNLSSLELGDSALYFCASSVAPSGVHEQYFGPGTRLTVT.

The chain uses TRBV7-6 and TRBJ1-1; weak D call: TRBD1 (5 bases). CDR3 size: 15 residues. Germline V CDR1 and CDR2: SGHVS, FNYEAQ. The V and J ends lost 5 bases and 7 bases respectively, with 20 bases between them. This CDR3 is CASSLGGESAGEAFF. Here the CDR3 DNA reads TGTGCCAGCAGCCTCGGGGGGGAGAGCGCGGGTGAAGCTTTCTTT.

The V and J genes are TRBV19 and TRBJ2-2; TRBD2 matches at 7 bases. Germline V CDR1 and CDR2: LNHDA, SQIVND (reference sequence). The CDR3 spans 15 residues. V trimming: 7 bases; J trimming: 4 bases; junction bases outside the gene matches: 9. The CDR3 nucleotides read TGTGCCAGTAAGGGAGGGGTAGTGGGCACCGGGGAGCTGTTTTTT. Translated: CASKGGVVGTGELFF.